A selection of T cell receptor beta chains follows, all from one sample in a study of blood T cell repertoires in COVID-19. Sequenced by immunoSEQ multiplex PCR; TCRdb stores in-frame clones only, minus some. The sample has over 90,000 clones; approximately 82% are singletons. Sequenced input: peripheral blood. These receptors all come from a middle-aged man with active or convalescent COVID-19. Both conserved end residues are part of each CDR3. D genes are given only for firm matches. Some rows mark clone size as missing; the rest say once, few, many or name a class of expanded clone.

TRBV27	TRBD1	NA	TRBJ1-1	CASRLLTGAVTEAFF	TGTGCCAGCAGACTCTTAACAGGGGCGGTCACTGAAGCTTTCTTT
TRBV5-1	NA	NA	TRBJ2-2	CASRLAGAAGELFF	TGCGCCAGCAGACTCGCAGGGGCGGCTGGGGAGCTGTTTTTT
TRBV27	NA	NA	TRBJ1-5	CASSFPGQPQHF	TGTGCCAGCAGTTTCCCGGGGCAGCCCCAGCATTTT
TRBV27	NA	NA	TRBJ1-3	CASSSGGNTIYF	TGTGCCAGCAGTTCAGGAGGAAACACCATATATTTT
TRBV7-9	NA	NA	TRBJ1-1	CASSFQGMNTEAFF	TGTGCCAGCAGCTTTCAGGGGATGAACACTGAAGCTTTCTTT
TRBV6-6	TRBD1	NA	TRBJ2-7	CASSDRVWEQYF	TGTGCCAGCAGTGACAGGGTTTGGGAGCAGTACTTC
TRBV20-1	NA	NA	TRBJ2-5	CSASARGSQETQYF	TGCAGTGCTAGTGCCCGGGGAAGTCAAGAGACCCAGTACTTC
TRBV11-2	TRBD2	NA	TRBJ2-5	CASSFGVAGYPTQYF	TGTGCCAGCAGCTTTGGGGTAGCGGGGTATCCAACCCAGTACTTC
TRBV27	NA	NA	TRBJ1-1	CASSPRPGINTEAFF	TGTGCCAGCAGTCCTCGCCCCGGGATTAATACTGAAGCTTTCTTT
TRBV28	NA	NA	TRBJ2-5	CASSSDTQETQYF	TGTGCCAGCAGTTCGGACACTCAAGAGACCCAGTACTTC
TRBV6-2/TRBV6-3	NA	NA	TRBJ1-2	CASSSTGYGYTF	TGTGCCAGCAGTTCAACAGGGTATGGCTACACCTTC
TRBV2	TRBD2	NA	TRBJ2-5	CASSDGLAGVETQYF	TGTGCCAGCAGTGACGGACTAGCGGGGGTGGAGACCCAGTACTTC
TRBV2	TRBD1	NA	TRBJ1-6	CASTIEVYWTGGDNSPLHF	TGTGCCAGCACAATAGAGGTTTATTGGACAGGGGGAGATAATTCACCCCTCCACTTT
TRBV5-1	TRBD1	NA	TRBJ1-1	CASSLGQGAQGEAFF	TGCGCCAGCAGCTTGGGACAGGGGGCGCAGGGTGAAGCTTTCTTT
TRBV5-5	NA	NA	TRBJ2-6	CASSLTDSGANVLTF	TGTGCCAGCAGCCTGACAGACTCTGGGGCCAACGTCCTGACTTTC
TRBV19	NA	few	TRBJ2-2	CASIGTKNTGELFF	TGTGCCAGTATAGGGACAAAGAACACCGGGGAGCTGTTTTTT
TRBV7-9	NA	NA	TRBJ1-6	CASSLARGVSPLHF	TGTGCCAGCAGCTTAGCGCGGGGGGTCTCACCCCTCCACTTT
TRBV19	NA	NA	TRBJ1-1	CASSIVGQNTEAFF	TGTGCCAGTAGTATAGTGGGGCAGAACACTGAAGCTTTCTTT
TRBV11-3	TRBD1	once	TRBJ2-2	CASSLTGLNTGELFF	TGTGCCAGCAGCCTGACAGGGTTGAACACCGGGGAGCTGTTTTTT
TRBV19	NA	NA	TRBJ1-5	CASMGGPNQPQHF	TGTGCCAGTATGGGGGGGCCCAATCAGCCCCAGCATTTT